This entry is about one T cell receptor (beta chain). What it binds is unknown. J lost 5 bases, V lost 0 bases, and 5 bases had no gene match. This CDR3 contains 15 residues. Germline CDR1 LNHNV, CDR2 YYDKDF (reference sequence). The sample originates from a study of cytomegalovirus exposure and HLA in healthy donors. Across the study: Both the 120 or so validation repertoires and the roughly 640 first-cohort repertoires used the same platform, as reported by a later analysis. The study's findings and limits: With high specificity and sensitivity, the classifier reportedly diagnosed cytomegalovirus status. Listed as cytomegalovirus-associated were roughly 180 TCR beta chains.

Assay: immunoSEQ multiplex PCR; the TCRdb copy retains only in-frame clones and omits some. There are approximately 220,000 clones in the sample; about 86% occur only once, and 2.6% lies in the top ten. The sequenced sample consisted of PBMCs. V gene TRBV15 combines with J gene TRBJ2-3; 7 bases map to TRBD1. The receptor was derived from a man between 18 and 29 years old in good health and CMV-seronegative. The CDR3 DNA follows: TGTGCCACCAGCAGAGATCGGACAGGCCAAGATACGCAGTATTTT. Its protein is CATSRDRTGQDTQYF.